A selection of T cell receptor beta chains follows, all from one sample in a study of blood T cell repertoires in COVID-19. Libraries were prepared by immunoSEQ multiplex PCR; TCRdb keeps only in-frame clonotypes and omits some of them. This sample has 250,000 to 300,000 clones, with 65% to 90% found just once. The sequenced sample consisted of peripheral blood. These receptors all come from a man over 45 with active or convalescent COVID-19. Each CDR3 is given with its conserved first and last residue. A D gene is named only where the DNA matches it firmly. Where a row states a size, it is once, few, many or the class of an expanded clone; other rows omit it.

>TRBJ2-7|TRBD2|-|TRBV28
TGTGCCAGCAGGGCGGGAGGGCGTCCCCAGTACTTC
CASRAGGRPQYF
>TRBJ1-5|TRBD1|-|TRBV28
TGTGCCAGCAGCAAACGAACAGGGGGGGATCAGCCCCAGCATTTT
CASSKRTGGDQPQHF
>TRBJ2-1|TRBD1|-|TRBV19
TGTGCCAGTAGTATAGGGACAGGGGATGAGCAGTTCTTC
CASSIGTGDEQFF
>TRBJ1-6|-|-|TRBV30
TGTGCCTGGAGGATGGACTCACGGAATTCACCCCTCCACTTT
CAWRMDSRNSPLHF
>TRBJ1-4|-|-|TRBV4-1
TGCGCCAGCAGCCAGTCCGGGGGGACTAATGAAAAACTGTTTTTT
CASSQSGGTNEKLFF
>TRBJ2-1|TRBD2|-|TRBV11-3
TGTGCCAGCAGCCAGACTAGCGGATTCTACAATGAGCAGTTCTTC
CASSQTSGFYNEQFF
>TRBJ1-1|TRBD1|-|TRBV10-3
TGTGCCATCAGCGAAGGGGGCATGAACACTGAAGCTTTCTTT
CAISEGGMNTEAFF
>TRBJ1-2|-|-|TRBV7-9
TGTGCCAGCAGCCGGGAGACAGACCGCTATGGCTACACCTTC
CASSRETDRYGYTF
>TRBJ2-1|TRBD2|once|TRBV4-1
TGCGCCAGCAGCCAAGATGGCGGGAGGGCCTGGAATGAGCAGTTCTTC
CASSQDGGRAWNEQFF
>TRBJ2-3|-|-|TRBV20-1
TGCAGGGTTTCTTCAGGAGATACGCAGTATTTT
CRVSSGDTQYF
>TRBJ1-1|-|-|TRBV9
TGTGCCAGCAGCCATTCGGGGGGACTGGACACTGAAGCTTTCTTT
CASSHSGGLDTEAFF
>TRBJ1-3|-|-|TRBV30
TGTGCCTGGAGTGTAAACCCCAGGGCCTCTGGAAACACCATATATTTT
CAWSVNPRASGNTIYF
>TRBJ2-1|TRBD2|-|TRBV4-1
TGCGCCAGCAGCCGTCTGATGGGGACTAGGAAATACAATGAGCAGTTCTTC
CASSRLMGTRKYNEQFF
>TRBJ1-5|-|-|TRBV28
TGTGCCAGCAACGATAGGGGATATGGCAATCAGCCCCAGCATTTT
CASNDRGYGNQPQHF
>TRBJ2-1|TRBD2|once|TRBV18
TGTGCCAGCTCACCACGTCTAGCGGGAGCCCTCTCCTACAATGAGCAGTTCTTC
CASSPRLAGALSYNEQFF
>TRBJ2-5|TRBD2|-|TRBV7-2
TGTGCCAGCAGCGGGGGACTAGCGGGGGGCAAGACCCAGTACTTC
CASSGGLAGGKTQYF
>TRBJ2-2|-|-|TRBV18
TGTGCCAGCTCACCCAGGGTACCCCACACCGGGGAGCTGTTTTTT
CASSPRVPHTGELFF
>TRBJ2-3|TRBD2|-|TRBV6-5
TGTACCAGCAGACTAGCGGGAGAGACAGATACGCAGTATTTT
CTSRLAGETDTQYF
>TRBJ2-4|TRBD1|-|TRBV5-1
TGCGCCAGCAGCTCCCCCGGGACAGGGGGAAAAAACATTCAGTACTTC
CASSSPGTGGKNIQYF
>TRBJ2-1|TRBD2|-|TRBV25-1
TGTGCCAGCAGTCCGCGGGAGGGCAAGTTTTCCTACAATGAGCAGTTCTTC
CASSPREGKFSYNEQFF
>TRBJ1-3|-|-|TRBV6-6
TGTGCCAGCAGTTGGGGAGGCACCATATATTTT
CASSWGGTIYF
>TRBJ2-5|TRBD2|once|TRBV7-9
TGTGCCAGCAGCCCGCCCCTCGGGGGGGGACGGGAGACCCAGTACTTC
CASSPPLGGGRETQYF
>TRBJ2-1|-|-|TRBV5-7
TGTGCCAGCAGTCAGCAGGGGAATGAGCAGTTCTTC
CASSQQGNEQFF
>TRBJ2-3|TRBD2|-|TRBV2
TGTGCCACCGGGCGGCTAGCGGGAGGTATTAGCACAGATACGCAGTATTTT
CATGRLAGGISTDTQYF
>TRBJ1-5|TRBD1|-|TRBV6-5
TGTGCCAGCAGTTCTGGACAGGTTCAAAATCAGCCCCAGCATTTT
CASSSGQVQNQPQHF
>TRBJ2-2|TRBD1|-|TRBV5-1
TGCGCCAGCAGCTTGGGACAGGGGGACGGGGAGCTGTTTTTT
CASSLGQGDGELFF
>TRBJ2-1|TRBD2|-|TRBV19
TGTGCCAGTAGCGGGAGGGCCGTGGATGAGCAGTTCTTC
CASSGRAVDEQFF
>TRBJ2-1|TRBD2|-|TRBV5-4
TGTGCCAGCAGCTTTAGCGGGAGGAACCGGGGTGAGCAGTTCTTC
CASSFSGRNRGEQFF
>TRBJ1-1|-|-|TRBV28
TGTGCCAGCTCGGGGGTAGGGACCTTTCTGATGGCTTTCTTT
CASSGVGTFLMAFF
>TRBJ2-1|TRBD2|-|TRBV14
TGTGCCAGCAGCCCTGTAGCGGGAGGGGGCCCGGTTGAGCAGTTCTTC
CASSPVAGGGPVEQFF
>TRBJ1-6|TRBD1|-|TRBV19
TGTGCCACCCAAGGACAGGCTAATTCACCCCTCCACTTT
CATQGQANSPLHF
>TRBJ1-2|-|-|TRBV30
TGTGCCTGGAGCACTCTCCGGGACACTGGCTACACCTTC
CAWSTLRDTGYTF
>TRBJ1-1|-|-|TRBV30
TGTGCCTGGAGTGTGACGGGTTGGGGCTCAGCTTTCTTT
CAWSVTGWGSAFF
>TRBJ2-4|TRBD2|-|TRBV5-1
TGCGCCAGCAGCTTGTGGCGGGAGGGAGCCAAAAACATTCAGTACTTC
CASSLWREGAKNIQYF
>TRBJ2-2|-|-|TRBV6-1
TGTGCCAGCAGTGCGCTAATCACACTAGCTCAGAACACCGGGGAGCTGTTTTTT
CASSALITLAQNTGELFF
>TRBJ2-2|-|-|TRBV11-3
TGTGCCAGCAGCCCCCCCAAGAACACCGGGGAGCTGTTTTTT
CASSPPKNTGELFF
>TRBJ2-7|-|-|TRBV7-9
TGTGCCAGCAGCTTAGAGGTAGTTGGGAGCGAGCAGTACTTC
CASSLEVVGSEQYF
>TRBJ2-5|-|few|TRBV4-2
TGTGCCAGCAGCCCTAGGCAGGGATCGAGTGAGGAGACCCAGTACTTC
CASSPRQGSSEETQYF
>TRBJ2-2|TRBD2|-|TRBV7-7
TGTGCCAGCAGCTTCGGGGGACTAGCGGAGGGGGAGCTGTTTTTT
CASSFGGLAEGELFF
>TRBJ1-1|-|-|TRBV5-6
TGTGCCAGCAGCTTGTATAGCAGGAGGTACACTGAAGCTTTCTTT
CASSLYSRRYTEAFF
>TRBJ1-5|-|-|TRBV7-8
TGTGCCAGCAGCCTTGAAGGGGTTTATCAGCCCCAGCATTTT
CASSLEGVYQPQHF
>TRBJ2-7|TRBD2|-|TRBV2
TGTGCCAGCAGTGTTCTAGCGGGAGGGGGCGAGCAGTACTTC
CASSVLAGGGEQYF
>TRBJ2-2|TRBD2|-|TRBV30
TGTGCCTGGAGTGTACTGTCTAGCGGGGGCTCCGGCGGGGAGCTGTTTTTT
CAWSVLSSGGSGGELFF
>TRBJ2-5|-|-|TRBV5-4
TGTGCCAGCAGCCGGAGTTCCCAAGCACAAGAGACCCAGTACTTC
CASSRSSQAQETQYF
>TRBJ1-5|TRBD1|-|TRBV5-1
TGCGCCAGCAGCCGACAGGGAGGAGGACAGCCCCAGCATTTT
CASSRQGGGQPQHF
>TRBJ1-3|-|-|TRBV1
TGCACCAGCAGCCAAGATCGGGGCAGGGAGGACACCATATATTTT
CTSSQDRGREDTIYF
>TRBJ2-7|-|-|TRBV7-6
TGTGCCAGCAGCTTAGGCTCCGGCTTGGGGACTCGGGCTTACGAGCAGTACTTC
CASSLGSGLGTRAYEQYF
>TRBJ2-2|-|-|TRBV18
TGTGCCAGCTCCTCGGTACGCACTTCAACCACCGGGGAGCTGTTTTTT
CASSSVRTSTTGELFF
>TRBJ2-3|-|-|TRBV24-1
TGTGCCACCAAGGACAGCTTCACAGATACGCAGTATTTT
CATKDSFTDTQYF
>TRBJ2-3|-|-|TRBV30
TGTGCCTGGACCCAGGGGACAGATACGCAGTATTTT
CAWTQGTDTQYF
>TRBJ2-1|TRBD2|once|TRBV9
TGTGCCAGCAGCGCCCTGCCGGGACTAGCGACCAATTTGCAGTTCTTC
CASSALPGLATNLQFF